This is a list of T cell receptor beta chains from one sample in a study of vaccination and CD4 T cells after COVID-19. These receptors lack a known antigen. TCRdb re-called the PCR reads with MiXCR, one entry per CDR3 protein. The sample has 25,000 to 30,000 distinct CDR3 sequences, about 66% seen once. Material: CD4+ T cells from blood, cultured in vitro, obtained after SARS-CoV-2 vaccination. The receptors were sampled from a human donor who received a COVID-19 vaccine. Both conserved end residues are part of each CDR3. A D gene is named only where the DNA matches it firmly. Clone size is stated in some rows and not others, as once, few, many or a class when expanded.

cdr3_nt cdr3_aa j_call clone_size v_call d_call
TGTGCCAGTAGTCCGAATCACCGACTAGCGAGCTCCTACGAGCAGTACTTC CASSPNHRLASSYEQYF TRBJ2-7 NA TRBV19 TRBD2
TGTGCCTGGAGTGTACGGGCGAGCTCCTACGAGCAGTACTTC CAWSVRASSYEQYF TRBJ2-7 NA TRBV30 NA
TGTGCCAGCAGTTACGCCGGGACAGGGGACACTGGGGAGCTGTTTTTT CASSYAGTGDTGELFF TRBJ2-2 NA TRBV6-5 TRBD1
TGTGCCACCAGCAGAGATGCGGAAGCCAAAAACATTCAGTACTTC CATSRDAEAKNIQYF TRBJ2-4 NA TRBV15 NA
TGTGCCAGCAGCTTAGATCCGATCTATGGCTACACCTTC CASSLDPIYGYTF TRBJ1-2 NA TRBV7-9 NA
TGTGCCATCACTTCGACTGATAACTATGGCTACACCTTC CAITSTDNYGYTF TRBJ1-2 NA TRBV10-3 NA
TGCGCCAGCAGCTGGGGGACAGGGGCGGAAGGTCAGCCCCAGCATTTT CASSWGTGAEGQPQHF TRBJ1-5 NA TRBV5-1 TRBD1
TGTGCCAACCAAAAGACAGGGGGTCAGGCCTACGAGCAGTACTTC CANQKTGGQAYEQYF TRBJ2-7 NA TRBV21-1 NA
TGCGCCAGCAGCTTGTCGGGGGGAGCGAACACCGGGGAGCTGTTTTTT CASSLSGGANTGELFF TRBJ2-2 NA TRBV5-1 TRBD2
TGTGCCAGCAGGTACGAGATAAACACCGGGGAGCTGTTTTTT CASRYEINTGELFF TRBJ2-2 NA TRBV6-5 NA
TGTGCCAGCAGCTTAGAAGGGGGATTGGGTAATTCACCCCTCCACTTT CASSLEGGLGNSPLHF TRBJ1-6 few TRBV7-9 NA
TGTGCCAGCAGTGTCCTCGCAGGGCCTTACAATGAGCAGTTCTTC CASSVLAGPYNEQFF TRBJ2-1 NA TRBV2 NA
TGTGCCAGCAGTGAAGTGGGGGGGAGCTCCTACGAGCAGTACTTC CASSEVGGSSYEQYF TRBJ2-7 NA TRBV6-1 TRBD2
TGCAGTGCTAAAAGCGGGGGCTACAGCTCTGGGGCCAACGTCCTGACTTTC CSAKSGGYSSGANVLTF TRBJ2-6 NA TRBV20-1 TRBD2
TGTGCCAGCAGTTTTCTAGTAGCAGATACGCAGTATTTT CASSFLVADTQYF TRBJ2-3 NA TRBV12-3/TRBV12-4 NA
TGTGCCAGTAGTGGCAGACAGGGGGCCCCAGATACGCAGTATTTT CASSGRQGAPDTQYF TRBJ2-3 few TRBV19 TRBD1
TGTGCCAGCAGTTACGGGGCCTTGGGGAATTCACCCCTCCACTTT CASSYGALGNSPLHF TRBJ1-6 NA TRBV6-5 NA
TGCGCCAGCAGCTTCGGGGCGGGAAACACTGAAGCTTTCTTT CASSFGAGNTEAFF TRBJ1-1 NA TRBV5-1 NA
TGTGCCATCACTAAGGACAGGGGGTATGGCTACACCTTC CAITKDRGYGYTF TRBJ1-2 NA TRBV10-3 TRBD1
TGTGCCAGCAGTCCGACAGTAAGCATCAATACTGGAAACACCATATATTTT CASSPTVSINTGNTIYF TRBJ1-3 NA TRBV2 NA
TGCAGTGTAAAATCAGTCGGCACTGAAGCTTTCTTT CSVKSVGTEAFF TRBJ1-1 few TRBV20-1 NA
TGCGCCAGCAGTTGGGCAGGGGACACTGAAGCTTTCTTT CASSWAGDTEAFF TRBJ1-1 NA TRBV5-1 NA
TGTGCCAGCAGTGAAGTGGGACAGGGCCGAGGCTACACCTTC CASSEVGQGRGYTF TRBJ1-2 few TRBV6-1 TRBD1
TGTGCAAGCAGTTTAGGAGGATCAGGGCAGCCCCAGCATTTT CASSLGGSGQPQHF TRBJ1-5 NA TRBV12-3/TRBV12-4 NA
TGTGCCAGCAGCCTGAGCTCCTATAATTCACCCCTCCACTTT CASSLSSYNSPLHF TRBJ1-6 few TRBV7-9 NA
TGTGCCAGCAGTGAAGCGGCCAGGAGCTCCTACAATGAGCAGTTCTTC CASSEAARSSYNEQFF TRBJ2-1 NA TRBV6-1 NA
TGTGCCAGCAGTGTAGGGGCCTCTGGCTACACCTTC CASSVGASGYTF TRBJ1-2 NA TRBV2 NA
TGTGCCAGCAGTGAATATAAGGTTGGGGGATCTGAAGCTTTCTTT CASSEYKVGGSEAFF TRBJ1-1 NA TRBV25-1 NA
TGTGCCAGCAGTTTATCGGTTGGGAATTCACCCCTCCACTTT CASSLSVGNSPLHF TRBJ1-6 NA TRBV27 NA
TGTGCCAGTCGCCGACAGCTTAACACTGAAGCTTTCTTT CASRRQLNTEAFF TRBJ1-1 NA TRBV7-8 NA
TGTGCCAGTAGTATAGCGGGGGTGGACACCGGGGAGCTGTTTTTT CASSIAGVDTGELFF TRBJ2-2 NA TRBV19 NA
TGTGCCAGCAGTTTGGGACAATTGGATGGCTACACCTTC CASSLGQLDGYTF TRBJ1-2 NA TRBV2 NA
TGTGCCAGCAGTTTTGGGTCCGGGGAGACCCAGTACTTC CASSFGSGETQYF TRBJ2-5 few TRBV27 NA
TGTGCCATCAGGGACCGGGACCGAGGAGATACGCAGTATTTT CAIRDRDRGDTQYF TRBJ2-3 few TRBV10-3 NA
TGTGCCAGCAGTGAATATGGCCAGGGGGCCGCTGGCTACACCTTC CASSEYGQGAAGYTF TRBJ1-2 NA TRBV6-1 TRBD1
TGTGCCAGCAATCGTCCGGGACTAGCGGGTCGCTACGAGCAGTACTTC CASNRPGLAGRYEQYF TRBJ2-7 few TRBV7-2 TRBD2
TGTGCCAGCAGCTTAGACAGGGTAGAGGAGACCCAGTACTTC CASSLDRVEETQYF TRBJ2-5 NA TRBV7-2 NA
TGTGCCAGTAGGGCAGGGTGGGGCACTGAAGCTTTCTTT CASRAGWGTEAFF TRBJ1-1 NA TRBV19 NA
TGTGCCTGGAGTGCCCGGACAGGGGTCTGGCAAGAGACCCAGTACTTC CAWSARTGVWQETQYF TRBJ2-5 NA TRBV30 TRBD1
TGTGCCAGCAGTGGGGGGACAGGTTATGGCTACACCTTC CASSGGTGYGYTF TRBJ1-2 NA TRBV12-3/TRBV12-4 TRBD1